This paragraph reports one TCR beta chain. Its antigen remains unidentified. CDR3 length equals 16 residues. Germline V gene lookup returns CDR1 SGHTA and CDR2 FQGNSA. V was cut by 2 bases and J by 3 bases, with 16 bases left in between. Measured with immunoSEQ multiplex PCR; TCRdb has only the in-frame clones, and not every one. The top ten hold roughly 10% of the sample, which has some 9,100 clones, 72% seen once. Tumor tissue was taken before any definitive surgery or chemotherapy was given. The sample is drawn from a study of high-grade serous ovarian cancer treatment subgroups. Points from the study as a whole: Only CDR3 was analyzed; CDR1 and CDR2 were not. Different patients shared almost no repertoire; same-patient tumors shared about 0.095 to 0.79.

Sequencing input: tumor tissue. The sequence derives from a human donor with high-grade serous ovarian cancer. This rearrangement joins TRBV7-2 to TRBJ2-5; a possible D gene is TRBD2 (6 bases). The chain's CDR3 is CASSLLGLARKETQYF. The DNA of the CDR3 is TGTGCCAGCAGCTTATTGGGTCTAGCGAGAAAAGAGACCCAGTACTTC.